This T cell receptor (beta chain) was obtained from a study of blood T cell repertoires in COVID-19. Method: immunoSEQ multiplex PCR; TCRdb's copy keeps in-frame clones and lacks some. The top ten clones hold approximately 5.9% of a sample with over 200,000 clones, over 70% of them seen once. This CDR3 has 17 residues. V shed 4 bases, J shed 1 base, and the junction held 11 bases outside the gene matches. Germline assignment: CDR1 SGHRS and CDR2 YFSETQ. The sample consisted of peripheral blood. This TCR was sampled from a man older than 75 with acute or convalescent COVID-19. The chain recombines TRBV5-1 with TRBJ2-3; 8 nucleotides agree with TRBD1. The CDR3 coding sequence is TGCGCCAGCAGCCCCGCCAATGGGGGACAGGGCACAGATACGCAGTATTTT. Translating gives CASSPANGGQGTDTQYF. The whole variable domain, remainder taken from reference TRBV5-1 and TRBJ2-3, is KAGVTQTPRYLIKTRGQQVTLSCSPISGHRSVSWYQQTPGQGLQFLFEYFSETQRNKGNFPGRFSGRQFSNSRSEMNVSTLELGDSALYLCASSPANGGQGTDTQYFGPGTRLTVL.